This T cell receptor beta chain was obtained from a study of PD-1 blockade in classical Hodgkin lymphoma. Whole-study context: Patients in the cohort were put on intravenous nivolumab, 3 mg/kg every 2 weeks.

This clone has only a few counts. All trial patients relapsed after autologous stem cell transplantation. The germline CDR1 and CDR2 sequences are SGHTA and FQGTGA. The CDR3 loop spans 14 amino acids. The junction had 3 bases not matched to a gene; V was cut back by 4 bases and J by 3 bases. Profiling relied on immunoSEQ multiplex PCR, and the TCRdb table lists in-frame clones only, not all of them. The sample has 14,000 to 15,000 clones, approximately 58% seen once. This sequence was found in a human donor with classical Hodgkin lymphoma. The chain uses TRBV7-3 and TRBJ2-3; 8 nucleotides match TRBD2. Here the sequenced sample was peripheral blood mononuclear cells (PBMCs), taken at baseline. The CDR3: CASSSGLATDTQYF. Here the CDR3 DNA reads TGTGCCAGCAGCTCAGGACTAGCAACAGATACGCAGTATTTT.